This T cell receptor (beta chain) was captured in a study of long-term antiretroviral therapy in people with HIV. As regards this clone: Its target is not known.

The germline V and J ends were trimmed by 3 bases and 6 bases, with 9 bases remaining between them. This CDR3 region has 13 residues. CDR1 is SGDLS and CDR2 is YYNGEE in the germline V gene. Survey level was the resolution at which the v3.0 immunoSEQ assay ran. The method was immunoSEQ multiplex PCR; TCRdb's version includes in-frame clones alone and lacks a portion of them. Among roughly 19,000 clones listed, approximately 90% were seen once. Findings and caveats of the study: Regardless of time point, clones expanded before ART dominated the repertoire.

Each contributor possessed a minimum of one pre-ART and a minimum of two post-ART PBMC samples. Here the sequenced sample was unsorted PBMCs, taken 2.1 years after starting antiretroviral therapy. This clonotype was sampled from a man in his late teens or twenties with HIV. The rearrangement joins TRBV9 to TRBJ2-2; possible D gene TRBD1, 6 bases. The CDR3 sequence is CASSDTGSGELFF. The CDR3 DNA reads as TGTGCCAGCAGCGACACAGGGTCCGGGGAGCTGTTTTTT.